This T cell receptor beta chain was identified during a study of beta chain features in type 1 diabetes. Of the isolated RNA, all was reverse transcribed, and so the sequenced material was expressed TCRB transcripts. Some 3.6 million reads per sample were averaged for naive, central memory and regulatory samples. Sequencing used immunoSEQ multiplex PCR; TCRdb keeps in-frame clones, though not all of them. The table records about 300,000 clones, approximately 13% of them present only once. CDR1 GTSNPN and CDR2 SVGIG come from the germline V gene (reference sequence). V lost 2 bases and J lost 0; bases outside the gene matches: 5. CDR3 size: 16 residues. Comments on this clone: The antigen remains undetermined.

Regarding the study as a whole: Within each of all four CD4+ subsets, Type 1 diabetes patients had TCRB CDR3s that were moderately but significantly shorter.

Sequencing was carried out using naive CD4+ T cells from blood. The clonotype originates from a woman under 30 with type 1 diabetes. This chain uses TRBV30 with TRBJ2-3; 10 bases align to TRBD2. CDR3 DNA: TGTGCCTGGAGTCGGACTAGCGGTACTAGCACAGATACGCAGTATTTT. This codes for CAWSRTSGTSTDTQYF. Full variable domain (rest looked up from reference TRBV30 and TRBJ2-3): SQTIHQWPATLVQPVGSPLSLECTVEGTSNPNLYWYRQAAGRGLQLLFYSVGIGQISSEVPQNLSASRPQDRQFILSSKKLLLSDSGFYLCAWSRTSGTSTDTQYFGPGTRLTVL.